This T cell receptor (beta chain) derives from a study of cytomegalovirus exposure and HLA in healthy donors. Study summary: Genotyping showed roughly 83% of hundreds of donors falling in the Caucasian-associated ancestry cluster. Broader study findings: Later analysis found that TCR beta chains associated with HLA were more clonally expanded than other, equally common chains.

Samples came from healthy bone marrow donors. To note about this clone: What it recognizes is unknown.

The PCR contained 60 Vbeta and 13 Jbeta primers. Profiling relied on immunoSEQ multiplex PCR, and the TCRdb table lists in-frame clones only, not all of them. This table holds 60,000 to 65,000 clones. V shed 4 bases and J shed 2 bases, with 16 bases lying between them. The V gene's germline CDR1 is SGHNT and CDR2 YENEEA. The CDR3 consists of 16 residues. The source of this sequence is a woman aged 18-29 years in good health and CMV-seronegative. The sample comprised PBMCs. The V and J genes are TRBV11-3 and TRBJ2-3, with no clear D. The CDR3 bases are TGTGCCAGCAGCTCTACCACTTGGAGAGACACAGATACGCAGTATTTT. Amino acids: CASSSTTWRDTDTQYF. Looking up the rest from reference TRBV11-3 and TRBJ2-3 gives the full variable domain: EAGVVQSPRYKIIEKKQPVAFWCNPISGHNTLYWYLQNLGQGPELLIRYENEEAVDDSQLPKDRFSAERLKGVDSTLKIQPAELGDSAVYLCASSSTTWRDTDTQYFGPGTRLTVL.